The source of this T cell receptor (delta chain) is a study of Vδ1+ human thymocytes. Study-level points and caveats: Around 18% of thymic delta-chain sequences were Vdelta2, with few Vdelta3, unlike blood Vdelta1+ controls. TRG sequences recurred across donors, whereas TRD sequences stayed essentially private. Highly polyclonal TRG and TRD repertoires with Gaussian CDR3 length distributions appeared in thymus.

This clone was detected only once. Its matching antigen is unknown. This CDR3 spans 12 amino acids. Trimming stripped 4 bases from V and 4 bases from J, with 7 bases between. From germline, CDR1 is TSWWSYY and CDR2 QGS. RNA was extracted from the cells and then reverse transcribed. Pooled V-gene forward primers with one constant-region reverse primer generated the CDR3 amplicons by multiplex PCR. TCRdb re-called clones from the multiplex PCR reads using CATT. The table lists around 56,000 delta-chain clones, about 15% of them singletons. Sequencing input: Vdelta1+ gamma-delta thymocytes from the thymus. As to subset: FACS-sorted CD3+ TCRalphabeta- TCRVdelta1+ TCRVdelta2- thymocytes. The V and J genes are TRDV1 and TRDJ1; D not certain. The clonotype comes from a girl less than two years old who had congenital heart surgery. This chain's CDR3 is CALGVEDDKLIF. Here the CDR3 DNA reads TGTGCTCTTGGGGTAGAGGACGATAAACTCATCTTT.